This T cell receptor (beta chain) came from a study of blood T cells in healthy people across ages. Overall study results and limits: While age rose, TCR beta diversity per million T cells dropped in a roughly linear way.

The CDR3 length is 18 residues. The V gene end was trimmed by 5 bases and the J gene end by 4 bases; junction bases not matched to a gene: 16. Germline V gene data show CDR1 as SGHTA and CDR2 as FQGNSA. The use of a sample-barcoded 5' primer and a J-beta primer mix characterized a second PCR of roughly 6 to 11 cycles. TCRdb recomputed calls from the 5' RACE reads with MiXCR, one row per CDR3 protein. The sample contains about 1.5 million distinct CDR3 sequences, around 40% of which appear only once. Remarks on this clonotype: Its antigen remains unknown.

Source material: blood. The chain recombines TRBV7-2 with TRBJ2-1; 8 bases line up with TRBD1. The source of this sequence is a woman aged 18-29 years in good health. For the CDR3, the DNA is TGTGCCAGCAGCCACGGACAGGGTTTAAGGGACGCGTACAATGAGCAGTTCTTC. Amino acid sequence: CASSHGQGLRDAYNEQFF.